These 30 T cell receptor beta chains share one sample of origin, sequenced in a study of cytomegalovirus exposure and HLA in healthy donors. PCR primers comprised 60 Vbeta and 13 Jbeta primers. TCRdb's copy holds only in-frame clones and misses some; the assay was immunoSEQ multiplex PCR. The sample shows 100,000 to 150,000 clones, 75% to 85% of them seen only once. Sequenced material: PBMCs. The source is a woman in her late teens or twenties in good health and CMV-seropositive.

This chain uses TRBV19 with TRBJ2-6; 7 nucleotides align to TRBD2. Germline CDR1 LNHDA, CDR2 SQIVND (reference sequence). The CDR3 sequence is 14 residues long. Germline trimming cut 3 bases from V and 6 bases from J; bases unmatched to any gene: 2. The CDR3 nucleotides are TGTGCCAGTAGTATGCAGCGGGAGGCCAACGTCCTGACTTTC. It encodes CASSMQREANVLTF.

The chain uses TRBV14 and TRBJ2-5; D remains ambiguous. The CDR3 is made up of 14 amino acids. The V and J ends lost 6 bases and 4 bases respectively, with 15 bases between them. The germline V gene has CDR1 SGHDN and CDR2 FVKESK. CDR3 nucleotide sequence: TGTGCCAGCAGTCGAGCTTTCGGTCGAGAGACCCAGTACTTC. It specifies CASSRAFGRETQYF.

The V call is TRBV4-1, the J call TRBJ2-7; a weak D match, TRBD1 (6 bases). V lost 5 bases, J lost 3 bases, and 20 bases lay in between. The CDR3 covers 16 residues. Germline values: CDR1 MGHRA, CDR2 YSYEKL. For the CDR3, the DNA is TGCGCCAGCAGCAAGCGTGGGGAAGGGGGATACTACGAGCAGTACTTC. This translates into CASSKRGEGGYYEQYF.

The CDR3 DNA reads TGCGCCAGCAGTGGGGGCGGGGTCGCCTACGAGCAGTACTTC. Translating gives CASSGGGVAYEQYF. The rearrangement uses TRBV10-2 and TRBJ2-7, with D possibly being TRBD2 (6 bases). V was cut by 4 bases and J by 2 bases, with 12 bases left in between. The CDR3 consists of 14 residues. Germline CDR1 reads WSHSY; CDR2 reads SAAADI.

About this clone: An end of the junction differs from the germline gene, which may be a read error. The rearrangement links TRBV28 to TRBJ1-2; maybe TRBD1 (6 bases). This CDR3 spans 14 amino acids. CDR1 and CDR2 (germline): MDHEN, SYDVKM. The CDR3 loop is CASRLSVGGAGYTF. CDR3 DNA sequence: TGTGCCAGCAGATTATCGGTTGGGGGGGCTGGCTACACCTTC.

V is TRBV11-2 and J is TRBJ2-3; D is possibly TRBD2 (6 bases). This CDR3 is 16 amino acids long. V lost 1 base and J lost 2, with 13 bases in between. Germline V gives CDR1 SGHAT, CDR2 FQNNGV. The CDR3 sequence: CASSLVYSGVTDTQYF. The CDR3 region has the DNA TGTGCCAGCAGCTTAGTGTATAGCGGTGTCACAGATACGCAGTATTTT. Full variable domain (outside the CDR3, taken from reference TRBV11-2 and TRBJ2-3): EAGVAQSPRYKIIEKRQSVAFWCNPISGHATLYWYQQILGQGPKLLIQFQNNGVVDDSQLPKDRFSAERLKGVDSTLKIQPAKLEDSAVYLCASSLVYSGVTDTQYFGPGTRLTVL.

The V and J genes are TRBV5-1 and TRBJ1-1; 8 bases line up with TRBD1. Germline V gene data show CDR1 as SGHRS and CDR2 as YFSETQ. The ends lost 4 bases at V and 5 bases at J; junction bases unmatched: 10. The CDR3 is 15 amino acids. The CDR3 region is CASSPLTGEGTEAFF. CDR3 bases: TGCGCCAGCAGCCCCCTGACAGGGGAGGGGACTGAAGCTTTCTTT.

This chain connects TRBV7-9 to TRBJ2-3; 8 bases are a match to TRBD2. The germline gives CDR1 SEHNR, CDR2 FQNEAQ (reference sequence). Trimming at V came to 5 bases and at J to 3 bases, leaving 7 bases not matched to a gene. The length of the CDR3 is 15 residues. The DNA for the CDR3 is TGTGCCAGCAGCGCACCGGGGGGGAATACAGATACGCAGTATTTT. Translation: CASSAPGGNTDTQYF.

J is TRBJ2-1 and V is TRBV4-1; TRBD2 aligns across 10 bases. The CDR3 length is 15 residues. V lost 4 bases and J lost 7; bases outside the gene matches: 7. Per germline, CDR1 MGHRA and CDR2 YSYEKL. CDR3 protein: CASSPPSGGWNEQFF. The CDR3 DNA reads TGCGCCAGCAGCCCCCCTAGCGGGGGTTGGAATGAGCAGTTCTTC.

The CDR3 DNA is TGTGCCAGTAGCCAGGGGGACAGGACCTACGAGCAGTACTTC. It specifies CASSQGDRTYEQYF. The chain recombines TRBV19 with TRBJ2-7, with 8 bases fitting TRBD1. CDR1 and CDR2 (germline): LNHDA, SQIVND (reference sequence). The CDR3 totals 14 residues. Germline trimming cut 6 bases from V and 2 bases from J; bases unmatched to any gene: 6.

In its sample, this clone was seen a few times. The chain employs TRBV10-3 and TRBJ1-1; 11 bases fit TRBD1. This CDR3 is 15 amino acids long. Per germline, CDR1 ENHRY and CDR2 SYGVKD. V was clipped by 4 bases and J by 11 bases; unmatched bases: 12. The CDR3, as DNA: TGTGCCATCAGTGTCGAGGACAGGGGGCGACTGGGGGCTTTCTTT. It specifies CAISVEDRGRLGAFF.

The chain carries TRBV7-6 and TRBJ1-2; D call uncertain. Germline assignment: CDR1 SGHVS and CDR2 FNYEAQ. The germline V and J ends were trimmed by 5 bases and 4 bases, with 14 bases remaining between them. This CDR3 comprises 14 residues. CDR3 amino acids: CASSPVGKFYGYTF. The CDR3 nucleotides are TGTGCCAGCAGCCCCGTCGGGAAGTTCTATGGCTACACCTTC.

The rearrangement uses TRBV27 and TRBJ2-7; TRBD1 agrees at 10 bases. Trimming at V came to 10 bases and at J to 6 bases, leaving 6 bases not matched to a gene. Germline CDR1 and CDR2: MNHEY and SMNVEV (reference sequence). This CDR3 spans 12 amino acids. This CDR3 is CATRTGGSEQYF. CDR3 bases: TGTGCCACCCGGACAGGGGGAAGCGAGCAGTACTTC.

The chain joins TRBV29-1 to TRBJ2-5; 10 nucleotides agree with TRBD1. CDR3 length: 14 amino acids. Germline V gene sequence: CDR1 SQVTM, CDR2 ANQGSEA. Germline trimming cut 8 bases from V and 4 bases from J; bases unmatched to any gene: 10. CDR3 sequence (DNA): TGCAGCCTCTCGCACGACAGGGGGCTAGAGACCCAGTACTTC. This sequence encodes CSLSHDRGLETQYF.

The V call is TRBV6-6, the J call TRBJ2-3; TRBD2 matches 8 bases. CDR3 size: 15 residues. The J segment lost 1 base and the V segment lost 7 bases, leaving 7 bases of the junction unmatched. Germline V gene sequence: CDR1 MNHNY, CDR2 SVGAGI (reference sequence). The CDR3 nucleotides are TGTGCCAGCACGCAGCGGGGGCGGGGCACAGATACGCAGTATTTT. This sequence encodes CASTQRGRGTDTQYF.

The V and J genes are TRBV29-1 and TRBJ1-1; no reliable D call. Germline V gene lookup returns CDR1 SQVTM and CDR2 ANQGSEA. The V end lost 6 bases, the J end lost 6 bases, and 14 bases lay between the germline ends. The CDR3 runs 12 residues. CDR3 sequence (DNA): TGCAGCGTCGGGAACGAACACCCTGAAGCTTTCTTT. It translates to CSVGNEHPEAFF. The variable domain in full, with the rest retrieved from reference TRBV29-1 and TRBJ1-1, is SAVISQKPSRDICQRGTSLTIQCQVDSQVTMMFWYRQQPGQSLTLIATANQGSEATYESGFVIDKFPISRPNLTFSTLTVSNMSPEDSSIYLCSVGNEHPEAFFGQGTRLTVV.

This sequence joins TRBV27 and TRBJ1-2; D remains ambiguous. Trimming left V 6 bases short and J 13 bases short, with 9 bases between. Germline CDR1 MNHEY, CDR2 SMNVEV (reference sequence). The CDR3 extends over 9 amino acids. The CDR3 nucleotides read TGTGCCAGCAGCCTACTAGGCACCTTC. Translation: CASSLLGTF.

The chain has TRBV6-6 and TRBJ2-7; D gene ambiguous. Trimming removed 6 bases from V and 2 bases from J, with 11 bases in between. Germline assignment: CDR1 MNHNY and CDR2 SVGAGI (reference sequence). The CDR3 has 13 amino acids. CDR3 residues: CASSYERAYEQYF. CDR3 DNA sequence: TGTGCCAGCAGCTATGAGCGAGCCTACGAGCAGTACTTC.

The chain links TRBV5-1 to TRBJ2-5; 11 nucleotides match TRBD2. The CDR3 length is 15 residues. The junction had 1 base not matched to a gene; V was cut back by 2 bases and J by 1 base. Looked up from germline, CDR1 is SGHRS and CDR2 is YFSETQ. DNA for the CDR3: TGCGCCAGCAGCTTACTAGCGGGGGCCCAAGAGACCCAGTACTTC. Its protein is CASSLLAGAQETQYF.

The chain links TRBV7-3 to TRBJ1-1; D unresolved. This CDR3 contains 16 residues. V lost 3 bases and J 0 bases, leaving 14 bases between the germline ends. Germline CDR1 reads SGHTA; CDR2 reads FQGTGA. The CDR3 region is CASSFEASGMNTEAFF. The CDR3 DNA sequence: TGTGCCAGCAGCTTCGAGGCCAGCGGCATGAACACTGAAGCTTTCTTT.

This chain links TRBV4-1 with TRBJ1-2; 8 bases align to TRBD1. The CDR3 is 16 amino acids. Losses at the gene ends were 4 bases for V and 4 bases for J; bases not matched to a gene: 11. Germline lookup yields CDR1 MGHRA and CDR2 YSYEKL. The CDR3 nucleotides are TGCGCCAGCAGCCCCGACAGGGGACGGGGTGGCTATGGCTACACCTTC. Its translation is CASSPDRGRGGYGYTF.

V usage is TRBV11-2 and J usage is TRBJ2-3; TRBD2 is a possible D gene (5 bases). Trimming pared 1 base from V and 2 bases from J, leaving 13 bases between. This CDR3 has 16 amino acids. Looked up from germline, CDR1 is SGHAT and CDR2 is FQNNGV. CDR3 sequence (DNA): TGTGCCAGCAGCTTAGGGTTCGACGGGGACACAGATACGCAGTATTTT. It translates to CASSLGFDGDTDTQYF.

In this sample, this clone turned up once. The genes are TRBV27 and TRBJ1-1, with D possibly TRBD1 on 6 matching bases. V lost 4 bases and J lost 6, with 18 bases in between. The CDR3 runs to 15 residues. The germline V gene has CDR1 MNHEY and CDR2 SMNVEV (reference sequence). DNA for the CDR3: TGTGCCAGCAGTTCTATTCAGGGGTGGGGCGCTGAAGCTTTCTTT. Its protein is CASSSIQGWGAEAFF.

The gene calls are TRBV29-1 and TRBJ2-3, with D unresolved. Trimming removed 3 bases from V and 1 base from J, with 8 bases in between. There are 13 residues in the CDR3. From germline, CDR1 is SQVTM and CDR2 ANQGSEA. In DNA, the CDR3 is TGCAGCGTTGACCCGACTGGCACAGATACGCAGTATTTT. This sequence encodes CSVDPTGTDTQYF.

V is TRBV6-1 and J is TRBJ2-7; possibly TRBD1 for D (5 bases). This CDR3 spans 13 amino acids. V lost 6 bases, J lost 0 bases, and 9 bases lay in between. Per germline, CDR1 MNHNS and CDR2 SASEGT. CDR3 sequence reads: CASSHRFSYEQYF. In DNA, the CDR3 is TGTGCCAGCAGCCACAGGTTCTCCTACGAGCAGTACTTC.

V and J are TRBV7-9 and TRBJ1-1, with TRBD1 matching over 10 bases. Per the germline V gene, CDR1 is SEHNR and CDR2 is FQNEAQ (reference sequence). The V gene end was trimmed by 5 bases and the J gene end by 0 bases; junction bases not matched to a gene: 3. The CDR3 covers 15 residues. CDR3 coding DNA: TGTGCCAGCAGCCGGACAGGGGGGTTGAACACTGAAGCTTTCTTT. As protein: CASSRTGGLNTEAFF.

This clone was seen only once. The chain joins TRBV10-1 to TRBJ1-1; tentatively, D is TRBD1 (5 bases). The V and J ends lost 3 bases and 11 bases respectively, with 19 bases between them. The CDR3 covers 14 residues. Germline V gives CDR1 WNHNN, CDR2 SYGVQD (reference sequence). CDR3 DNA: TGCGCCAGCAGTGACTTACAGGAAGGCTTAGGGGCTTTCTTT. Its protein product is CASSDLQEGLGAFF.

V is TRBV5-1 and J is TRBJ2-5; TRBD2 is a possible D gene (6 bases). Per germline, CDR1 SGHRS and CDR2 YFSETQ. Trimming removed 2 bases from V and 0 bases from J, with 14 bases in between. The CDR3 covers 16 residues. The CDR3, as DNA: TGCGCCAGCAGCTTTTCTAGCGAGGGAAACCAAGAGACCCAGTACTTC. Its protein is CASSFSSEGNQETQYF.

This chain joins TRBV5-5 and TRBJ1-5, with a weak D call TRBD1 (5 bases). The CDR3 is made up of 15 amino acids. Per germline, CDR1 SGHKS and CDR2 YYEKEE (reference sequence). Trimming left V 3 bases short and J 6 bases short, with 16 bases between. CDR3 protein: CASSWTTDMGQPQHF. The CDR3 DNA is TGTGCCAGCAGCTGGACGACAGACATGGGTCAGCCCCAGCATTTT.

The chain employs TRBV2 and TRBJ2-2; 11 bases match TRBD2. Germline lookup yields CDR1 SNHLY and CDR2 FYNNEI. The V and J ends lost 1 base and 7 bases, in that order; junction bases with no gene match: 11. The CDR3 contains 18 residues. This CDR3 reads CASSEGGYSGGAYGELFF. In nucleotides, the CDR3 is TGTGCCAGCAGTGAAGGAGGATATAGCGGGGGGGCATACGGGGAGCTGTTTTTT.